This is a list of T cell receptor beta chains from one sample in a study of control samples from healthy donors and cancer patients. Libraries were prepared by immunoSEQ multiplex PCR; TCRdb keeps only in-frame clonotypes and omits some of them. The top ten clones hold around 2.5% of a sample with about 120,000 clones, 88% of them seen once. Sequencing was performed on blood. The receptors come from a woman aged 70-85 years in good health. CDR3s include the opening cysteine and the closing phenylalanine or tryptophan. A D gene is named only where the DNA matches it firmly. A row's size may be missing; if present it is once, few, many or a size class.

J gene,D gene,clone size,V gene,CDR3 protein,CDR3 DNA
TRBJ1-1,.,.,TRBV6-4,CASSVAPDTEAFF,TGTGCCAGCAGTGTGGCGCCGGACACTGAAGCTTTCTTT
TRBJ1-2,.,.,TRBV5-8,CASSLEGIYGYTF,TGTGCCAGCAGCTTGGAGGGGATCTATGGCTACACCTTC
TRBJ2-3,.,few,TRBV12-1,CASSFPGLAGVPTDTQYF,TGTGCCAGCAGCTTCCCGGGACTAGCGGGGGTACCCACAGATACGCAGTATTTT
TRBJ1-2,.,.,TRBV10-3,CAISESGVTANYGYTF,TGTGCCATCAGTGAGAGCGGAGTAACAGCTAACTATGGCTACACCTTC
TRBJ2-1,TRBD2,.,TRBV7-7,CASSRSGGANEQFF,TGTGCCAGCAGTCGCAGCGGGGGGGCCAATGAGCAGTTCTTC
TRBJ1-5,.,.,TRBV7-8,CASSSGLAGANQPQHF,TGTGCCAGCAGCTCTGGGTTGGCGGGGGCCAATCAGCCCCAGCATTTT
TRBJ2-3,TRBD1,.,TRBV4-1,CASSHNQGARGTDTQYF,TGCGCCAGCAGCCACAACCAGGGGGCGCGTGGCACAGATACGCAGTATTTT
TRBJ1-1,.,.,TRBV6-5,CASSYGATEAFF,TGTGCCAGCAGTTACGGGGCCACTGAAGCTTTCTTT
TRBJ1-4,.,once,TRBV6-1,CASSDRAGRAEKLFF,TGTGCCAGCAGTGACAGAGCGGGAAGGGCAGAAAAACTGTTTTTT
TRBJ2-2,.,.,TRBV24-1,CATSEGRNANTGELFF,TGTGCCACCAGTGAGGGGCGGAACGCGAACACCGGGGAGCTGTTTTTT
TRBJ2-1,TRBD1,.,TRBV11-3,CASSPPGGEQFF,TGTGCCAGCAGCCCCCCAGGGGGCGAGCAGTTCTTC
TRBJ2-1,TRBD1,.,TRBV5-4,CASGESTGWENEQFF,TGTGCCAGCGGAGAGTCGACAGGGTGGGAGAATGAGCAGTTCTTC
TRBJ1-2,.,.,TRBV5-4,CASSLEGPWDYTF,TGTGCCAGCAGCTTAGAAGGACCATGGGACTACACCTTC
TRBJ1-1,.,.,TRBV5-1,CASSFGARVDMNTEAFF,TGCGCCAGCAGCTTTGGCGCCAGGGTCGACATGAACACTGAAGCTTTCTTT
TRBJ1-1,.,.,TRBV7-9,CASSPPLDKSTEAFF,TGTGCCAGCAGCCCTCCCTTAGACAAAAGCACTGAAGCTTTCTTT
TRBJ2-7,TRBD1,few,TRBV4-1,CASSQADRPTYEQYF,TGCGCCAGCAGCCAAGCGGACAGGCCCACGTACGAGCAGTACTTC
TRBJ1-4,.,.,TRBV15,CATSRDFQGRGILFF,TGTGCCACCAGCAGAGATTTTCAGGGGCGGGGGATACTGTTTTTT
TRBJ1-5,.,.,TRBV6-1,CASSEAGGVSPQHF,TGTGCCAGCAGTGAAGCGGGGGGAGTTTCGCCCCAGCATTTT
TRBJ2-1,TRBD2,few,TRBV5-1,CASSLLAGGGDNEQFF,TGCGCCAGCAGCTTACTAGCGGGGGGCGGGGACAATGAGCAGTTCTTC
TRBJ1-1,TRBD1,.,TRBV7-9,CASGVGGGNTEAFF,TGTGCCAGCGGGGTGGGAGGGGGCAACACTGAAGCTTTCTTT
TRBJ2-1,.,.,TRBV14,CASSQARGSHNEQFF,TGTGCCAGCAGCCAAGCCCGGGGGTCCCACAATGAGCAGTTCTTC
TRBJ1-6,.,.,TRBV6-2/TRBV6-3,CASSGGTVVNSPLHF,TGTGCCAGCAGTGGGGGGACGGTGGTTAATTCACCCCTCCACTTT
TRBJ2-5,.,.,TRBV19,CASSEWRAGAETQYF,TGTGCCAGTAGTGAGTGGAGGGCCGGGGCGGAGACCCAGTACTTC
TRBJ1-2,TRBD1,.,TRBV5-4,CASSPMGQGAGGYTF,TGTGCCAGCAGCCCCATGGGACAGGGGGCAGGGGGCTACACCTTC
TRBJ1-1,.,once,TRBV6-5,CASSKDTTFSEAFF,TGTGCCAGCAGTAAGGACACAACATTCTCTGAAGCTTTCTTT
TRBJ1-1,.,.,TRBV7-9,CASSLGGGEAFF,TGTGCCAGCAGCTTAGGAGGAGGGGAAGCTTTCTTT
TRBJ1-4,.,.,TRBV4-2,CASSQEYRANEKLFF,TGTGCCAGCAGCCAAGAGTACAGGGCTAATGAAAAACTGTTTTTT
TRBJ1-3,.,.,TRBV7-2,CASSLRHGSGNTIYF,TGTGCCAGCAGCTTACGTCACGGCTCTGGAAACACCATATATTTT
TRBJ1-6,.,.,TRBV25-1,CASSEYGRVGSPLHF,TGTGCCAGCAGTGAATACGGCAGGGTGGGTTCACCCCTCCACTTT
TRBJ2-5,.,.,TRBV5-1,CASSPGNAGPILETQYF,TGCGCCAGCAGCCCCGGAAACGCCGGACCCATTTTAGAGACCCAGTACTTC
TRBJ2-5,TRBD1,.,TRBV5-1,CASSLVPGTEETQYF,TGCGCCAGCAGCTTGGTCCCCGGGACAGAAGAGACCCAGTACTTC
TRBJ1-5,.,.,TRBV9,CASSVGTLSNQPQHF,TGTGCCAGCAGCGTAGGTACTCTTAGCAATCAGCCCCAGCATTTT
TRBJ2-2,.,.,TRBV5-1,CASSTGQGELFF,TGCGCCAGCAGCACTGGACAGGGGGAGCTGTTTTTT
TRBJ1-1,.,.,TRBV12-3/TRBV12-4,CASSWAKNTEAFF,TGTGCCAGTTCATGGGCAAAGAACACTGAAGCTTTCTTT
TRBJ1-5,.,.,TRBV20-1,CSASSGVRYYSNQPQHF,TGCAGTGCTAGTAGCGGTGTCAGGTACTATAGCAATCAGCCCCAGCATTTT
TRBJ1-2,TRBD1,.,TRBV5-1,CASSLEGGLDGRGGYTF,TGCGCCAGCAGCTTGGAAGGGGGCCTAGACGGGAGGGGAGGCTACACCTTC
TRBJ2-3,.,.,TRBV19,CASSTLAGDTQYF,TGTGCCAGTAGTACGCTGGCAGGAGATACGCAGTATTTT
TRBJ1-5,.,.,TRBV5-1,CASSLGGKGPQHF,TGCGCCAGCAGCTTGGGGGGGAAGGGGCCCCAGCATTTT
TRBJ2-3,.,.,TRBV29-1,CSTQGLDLYTDTQYF,TGCAGCACTCAAGGGTTAGACCTATACACAGATACGCAGTATTTT
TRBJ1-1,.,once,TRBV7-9,CASSASWGRTEAFF,TGTGCCAGCAGCGCCTCATGGGGAAGGACTGAAGCTTTCTTT
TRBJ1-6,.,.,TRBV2,CASSERDPEANSPLHF,TGTGCCAGCAGTGAAAGGGACCCCGAGGCTAATTCACCCCTCCACTTT
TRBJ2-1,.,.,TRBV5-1,CASSLDHSADEQFF,TGCGCCAGCAGCTTGGACCATTCGGCGGATGAGCAGTTCTTC
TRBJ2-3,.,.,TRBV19,CASSMNRVSDTQYF,TGTGCCAGTAGTATGAACAGGGTTTCAGATACGCAGTATTTT
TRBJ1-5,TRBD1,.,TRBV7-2,CASSLFSGGGPQHF,TGTGCCAGCAGCTTATTTTCAGGGGGAGGGCCCCAGCATTTT
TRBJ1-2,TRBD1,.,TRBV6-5,CASSSLGTGDYGYTF,TGTGCCAGCAGCTCCTTAGGGACAGGGGACTATGGCTACACCTTC
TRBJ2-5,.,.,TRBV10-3,CAIRQGGETQYF,TGTGCCATCAGACAGGGCGGGGAGACCCAGTACTTC
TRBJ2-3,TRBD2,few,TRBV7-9,CAGRAGGTDTQYF,TGTGCCGGTAGAGCGGGGGGGACAGATACGCAGTATTTT
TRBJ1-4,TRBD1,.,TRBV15,CATSRKPGQGAVKLFF,TGTGCCACCAGCCGAAAACCGGGACAGGGGGCTGTAAAACTGTTTTTT
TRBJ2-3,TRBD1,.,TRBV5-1,CASSLQTGGTDTQYF,TGCGCCAGCAGCTTGCAGACAGGGGGCACAGATACGCAGTATTTT
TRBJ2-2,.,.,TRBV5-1,CASLQRNTGELFF,TGCGCCAGCCTACAGCGAAACACCGGGGAGCTGTTTTTT
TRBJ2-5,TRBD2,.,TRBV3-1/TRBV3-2,CASSPPRLAQETQYF,TGTGCCAGCAGCCCCCCCCGACTAGCCCAAGAGACCCAGTACTTC
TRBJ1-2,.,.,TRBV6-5,CASNPTGTRTSGYTF,TGTGCCAGCAACCCAACCGGGACCCGAACGAGTGGCTACACCTTC
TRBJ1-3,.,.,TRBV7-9,CASSPAGLSGNTIYF,TGTGCCAGCAGCCCCGCAGGGCTCTCTGGAAACACCATATATTTT
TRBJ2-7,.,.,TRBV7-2,CASSLSGLGYEQYF,TGTGCCAGCAGCTTAAGTGGGCTAGGCTACGAGCAGTACTTC
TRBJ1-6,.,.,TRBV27,CASSPAGRPNSPLHF,TGTGCCAGCAGCCCTGCTGGCAGACCTAATTCACCCCTCCACTTT